One T cell receptor (beta chain) is described in this entry. Treatment indicated: about 20 received Ad26.COV2.S at low or high dose, single or two shots; 5 received placebo; per-sample allocation not given. Sampling was performed 63 days after the first vaccine or placebo injection. These data belong to a study of Ad26.COV2.S vaccination and SARS-CoV-2 variants. Study summary: Sample donor was a member of the COV1001 Ad26.COV2.S trial arm.

Data came from immunoSEQ multiplex PCR; TCRdb stores just in-frame clones and leaves some out. This sample has 510,000 or so clones; around 85% occur once, and the top ten carry about 13%. Germline CDR1 and CDR2: KGHDR and SFDVKD. V lost 5 bases and J 6 bases, leaving 24 bases between the germline ends. CDR3 length equals 18 residues. The receptor comes from a person between 18 and 59 years old who received the Ad26.COV2.S COVID-19 vaccine or a placebo. The chain links TRBV24-1 to TRBJ2-2; D ambiguous. This specimen was peripheral blood, taken in a trial of Ad26.COV2.S vaccine versus placebo. The CDR3 here is CATSGALKRPEDAGELFF. CDR3 DNA sequence: TGTGCCACCAGTGGAGCTCTGAAAAGGCCAGAGGACGCCGGGGAGCTGTTTTTT.